This TCR beta chain was sequenced during a study of blood T cell repertoires in COVID-19. As for the study in general: Whether acute or convalescent, the COVID-19 samples came from the United States, Italy and Spain.

Data came from immunoSEQ multiplex PCR; TCRdb stores just in-frame clones and leaves some out. Seen here are about 150,000 clones, around 91% observed once, and the top ten hold approximately 2.8%. CDR1 is SGHVS and CDR2 is FQNEAQ in the germline V gene. V gave up 1 base and J gave up 3 bases; unmatched junction bases: 6. This CDR3 has 17 residues. The sequence was obtained from a woman aged 60-75 years with active COVID-19. The chain is built from TRBV7-8 and TRBJ2-3; 11 bases map to TRBD2. The sequenced material came from peripheral blood. The CDR3 here is CASSLVPTSGRTDTQYF. The CDR3 nucleotides are TGTGCCAGCAGCTTAGTGCCAACTAGCGGGAGAACAGATACGCAGTATTTT.